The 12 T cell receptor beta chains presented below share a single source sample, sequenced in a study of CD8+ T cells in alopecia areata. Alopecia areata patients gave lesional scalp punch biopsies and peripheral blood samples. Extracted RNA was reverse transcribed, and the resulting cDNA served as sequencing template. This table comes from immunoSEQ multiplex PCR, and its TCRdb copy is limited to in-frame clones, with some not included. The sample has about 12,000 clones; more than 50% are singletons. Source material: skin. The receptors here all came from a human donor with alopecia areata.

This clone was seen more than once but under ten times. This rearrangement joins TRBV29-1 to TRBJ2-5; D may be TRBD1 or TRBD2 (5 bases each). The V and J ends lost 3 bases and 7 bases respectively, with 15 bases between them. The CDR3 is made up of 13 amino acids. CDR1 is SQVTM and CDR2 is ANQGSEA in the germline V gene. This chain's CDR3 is CSVESQWGRTQYF. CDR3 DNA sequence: TGCAGCGTTGAGTCTCAGTGGGGGAGGACCCAGTACTTC. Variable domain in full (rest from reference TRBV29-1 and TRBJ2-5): SAVISQKPSRDICQRGTSLTIQCQVDSQVTMMFWYRQQPGQSLTLIATANQGSEATYESGFVIDKFPISRPNLTFSTLTVSNMSPEDSSIYLCSVESQWGRTQYFGPGTRLLVL.

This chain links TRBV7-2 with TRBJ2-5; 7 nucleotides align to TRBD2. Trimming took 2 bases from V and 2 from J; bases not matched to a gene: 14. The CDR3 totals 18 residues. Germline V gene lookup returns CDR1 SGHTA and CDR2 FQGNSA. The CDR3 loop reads CASSLLSLAALVQETQYF. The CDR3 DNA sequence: TGTGCCAGCAGCTTACTGTCTCTAGCGGCCCTTGTACAAGAGACCCAGTACTTC.

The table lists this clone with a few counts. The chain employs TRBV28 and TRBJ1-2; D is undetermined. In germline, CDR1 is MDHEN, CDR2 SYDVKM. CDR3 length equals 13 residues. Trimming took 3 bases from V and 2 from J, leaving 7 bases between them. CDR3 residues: CASSFPGNYGYTF. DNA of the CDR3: TGTGCCAGCAGTTTCCCGGGGAACTATGGCTACACCTTC.

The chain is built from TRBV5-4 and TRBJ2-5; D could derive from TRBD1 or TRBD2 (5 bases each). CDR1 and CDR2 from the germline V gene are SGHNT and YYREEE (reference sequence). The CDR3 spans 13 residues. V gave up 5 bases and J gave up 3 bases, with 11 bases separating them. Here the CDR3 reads CASSPWGKETQYF. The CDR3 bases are TGTGCCAGCAGTCCTTGGGGGAAAGAGACCCAGTACTTC.

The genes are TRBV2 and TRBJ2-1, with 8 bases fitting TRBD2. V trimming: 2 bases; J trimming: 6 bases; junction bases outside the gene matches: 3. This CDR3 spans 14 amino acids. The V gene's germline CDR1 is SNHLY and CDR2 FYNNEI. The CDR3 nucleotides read TGTGCCAGCAGTGAACGGACTAGCACCAATGAGCAGTTCTTC. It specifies CASSERTSTNEQFF.

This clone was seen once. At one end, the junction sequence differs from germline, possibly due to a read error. The CDR3 is CAIMGDGSKRDF. The CDR3 DNA reads as TGTGCCATCATGGGGGATGGGTCAAAAAGGGACTTC. This chain uses TRBV10-3 with TRBJ2-7; TRBD1 or TRBD2 may be the D gene (5 bases each). The CDR3 is made up of 12 amino acids. Per germline, CDR1 ENHRY and CDR2 SYGVKD.

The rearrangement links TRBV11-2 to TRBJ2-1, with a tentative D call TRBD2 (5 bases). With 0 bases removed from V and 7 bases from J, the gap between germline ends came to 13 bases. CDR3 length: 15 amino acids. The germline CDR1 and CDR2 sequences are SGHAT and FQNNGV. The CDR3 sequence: CASSLEGAPTNEQFF. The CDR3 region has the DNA TGTGCCAGCAGCTTAGAGGGAGCTCCTACAAATGAGCAGTTCTTC.

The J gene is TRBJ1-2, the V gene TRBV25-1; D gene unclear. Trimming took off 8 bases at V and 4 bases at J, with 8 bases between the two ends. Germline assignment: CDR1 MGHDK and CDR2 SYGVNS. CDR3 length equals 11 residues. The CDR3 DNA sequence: TGTGCCAGCCTAGGAGGCTATGGCTACACCTTC. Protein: CASLGGYGYTF.

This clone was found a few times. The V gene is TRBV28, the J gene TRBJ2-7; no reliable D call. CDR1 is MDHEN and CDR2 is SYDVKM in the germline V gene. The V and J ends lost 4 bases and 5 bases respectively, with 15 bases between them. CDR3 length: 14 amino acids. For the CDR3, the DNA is TGTGCCAGCAGTTCTCCCGGGTCTGTGGACGAGCAGTACTTC. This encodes CASSSPGSVDEQYF.

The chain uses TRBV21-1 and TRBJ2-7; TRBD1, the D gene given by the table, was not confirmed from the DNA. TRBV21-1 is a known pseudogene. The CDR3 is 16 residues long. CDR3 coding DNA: TGTGCCAGCAGCAAAGTGGAAGGCGCGCCACAGGCCGAGCAGTACTTC. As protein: CASSKVEGAPQAEQYF.

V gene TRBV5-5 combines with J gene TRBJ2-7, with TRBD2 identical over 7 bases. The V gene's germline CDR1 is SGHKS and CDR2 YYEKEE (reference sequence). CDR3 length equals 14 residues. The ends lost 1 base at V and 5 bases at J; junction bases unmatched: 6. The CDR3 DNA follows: TGTGCCAGCAGCTTGCGACTAGCAAGTCACGAGCAGTACTTC. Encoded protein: CASSLRLASHEQYF.

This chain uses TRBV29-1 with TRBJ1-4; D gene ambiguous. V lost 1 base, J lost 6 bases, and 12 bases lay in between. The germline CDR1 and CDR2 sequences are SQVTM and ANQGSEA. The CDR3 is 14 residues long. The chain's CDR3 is CSVEGTRDDEKLFF. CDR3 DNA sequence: TGCAGCGTTGAAGGGACCCGAGACGATGAAAAACTGTTTTTT.